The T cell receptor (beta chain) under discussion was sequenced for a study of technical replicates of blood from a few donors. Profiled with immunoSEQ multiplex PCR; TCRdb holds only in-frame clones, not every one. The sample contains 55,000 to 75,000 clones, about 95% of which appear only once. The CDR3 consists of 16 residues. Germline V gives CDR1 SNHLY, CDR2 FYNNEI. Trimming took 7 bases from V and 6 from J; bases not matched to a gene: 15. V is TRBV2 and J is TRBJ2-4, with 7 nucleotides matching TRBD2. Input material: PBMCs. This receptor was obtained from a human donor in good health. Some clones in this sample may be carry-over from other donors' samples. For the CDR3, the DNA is TGTGCCAGCAACTCCGTAGCGGGTGGATTAGTAAACATTCAGTACTTC. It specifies CASNSVAGGLVNIQYF.